The next 14 T cell receptor beta chains were all read from a single sample in a study of blood T cell repertoires in COVID-19. Here immunoSEQ multiplex PCR was the method, and the copy in TCRdb shows in-frame clones only, minus some. This sample yields over 85,000 clones, of which about 85% are seen a single time; approximately 13% belongs to the top ten. Sequences were obtained from peripheral blood. The receptors come from a human donor in a cohort sampled during active COVID-19.

Here the CDR3 DNA reads TGTGCCAGCAGCTCCCAAGACCAGGACGGGAAATACGAGCAGTACTTC. Protein sequence: CASSSQDQDGKYEQYF. V and J are TRBV7-9 and TRBJ2-7; D may be TRBD2 (5 bases). The germline V gene encodes CDR1 SEHNR and CDR2 FQNEAQ (reference sequence). V lost 4 bases, J lost 4 bases, and 20 bases lay in between. The CDR3 is made up of 16 amino acids.

The chain recombines TRBV14 with TRBJ2-1, with D maybe TRBD2 (5 bases). The CDR3 length is 15 residues. The V end lost 4 bases, the J end lost 6 bases, and 16 bases lay between the germline ends. Germline lookup yields CDR1 SGHDN and CDR2 FVKESK. CDR3 DNA sequence: TGTGCCAGCAGCCCTCGGGGTAGGGAACTCAATGAGCAGTTCTTC. This sequence encodes CASSPRGRELNEQFF.

The chain couples TRBV28 to TRBJ2-1; D gene uncertain. CDR3 length: 12 residues. V shed 3 bases and J shed 8 bases, with 8 bases lying between them. The germline V gene encodes CDR1 MDHEN and CDR2 SYDVKM. CDR3 sequence: CASSLVDYEQFF. As DNA, the CDR3 is TGTGCCAGCAGTTTGGTAGATTATGAGCAGTTCTTC.

This rearrangement joins TRBV11-2 to TRBJ2-4; 14 positions agree with TRBD2. CDR3 length: 19 amino acids. CDR1 and CDR2 from the germline V gene are SGHAT and FQNNGV. V lost 5 bases to trimming and J lost 0 bases; unmatched junction nucleotides: 9. The CDR3 coding sequence is TGTGCCAGCAGCCTCAGACTAGCGGGGGGGCAAGAAGCCAAAAACATTCAGTACTTC. Its protein is CASSLRLAGGQEAKNIQYF.

V and J are TRBV6-6 and TRBJ1-5; possibly TRBD1 for D (6 bases). Trimming took off 6 bases at V and 5 bases at J, with 14 bases between the two ends. Per the germline V gene, CDR1 is MNHNY and CDR2 is SVGAGI (reference sequence). CDR3 length: 14 amino acids. The CDR3 sequence is CASSPRTADQPQHF. The CDR3 DNA sequence: TGTGCCAGCAGCCCCCGGACAGCAGATCAGCCCCAGCATTTT.

The chain joins TRBV7-6 to TRBJ1-1; D is ambiguous. There are 12 residues in the CDR3. CDR1 is SGHVS, CDR2 FNYEAQ, per germline. Deletions cut 3 bases from V and 7 bases from J, with 9 bases between. CDR3 sequence: CASSLGGYEAFF. DNA for the CDR3: TGTGCCAGCAGCTTGGGAGGGTATGAAGCTTTCTTT. Drawing the rest from reference TRBV7-6 and TRBJ1-1, the complete variable domain is GAGVSQSPRYKVTKRGQDVALRCDPISGHVSLYWYRQALGQGPEFLTYFNYEAQQDKSGLPNDRFSAERPEGSISTLTIQRTEQRDSAMYRCASSLGGYEAFFGQGTRLTVV.

The CDR3, as DNA: TGTGCCAGCAGCTTAGCCCCACCGACAGGGAGGAATGAGCAGTTCTTC. Translated: CASSLAPPTGRNEQFF. V is TRBV7-2 and J is TRBJ2-1; TRBD1 is a possible D gene (7 bases). V shed 0 bases and J shed 7 bases, with 16 bases lying between them. Germline CDR1 reads SGHTA; CDR2 reads FQGNSA. This CDR3 comprises 16 residues.

The chain uses TRBV15 and TRBJ1-5; TRBD1 matches 11 bases. V shed 1 base, J shed 6 bases, and the junction held 2 bases outside the gene matches. The CDR3 length is 15 residues. Germline V gene lookup returns CDR1 LNHNV and CDR2 YYDKDF (reference sequence). Here the CDR3 reads CATSRAGQGAQPQHF. CDR3 coding DNA: TGTGCCACCAGCAGAGCCGGACAGGGGGCTCAGCCCCAGCATTTT.

The chain has TRBV30 and TRBJ1-5, with 9 bases that match TRBD1. The CDR3 sequence is 13 residues long. In germline, CDR1 is GTSNPN, CDR2 SVGIG (reference sequence). The ends lost 4 bases at V and 7 bases at J; junction bases unmatched: 5. DNA of the CDR3: TGTGCCTGGAACAGGGGGCACGGACAGCCCCAGCATTTT. Protein: CAWNRGHGQPQHF. Together with reference TRBV30 and TRBJ1-5, the CDR3 gives the full variable domain: SQTIHQWPATLVQPVGSPLSLECTVEGTSNPNLYWYRQAAGRGLQLLFYSVGIGQISSEVPQNLSASRPQDRQFILSSKKLLLSDSGFYLCAWNRGHGQPQHFGDGTRLSIL.

The chain links TRBV7-9 to TRBJ2-7; D is uncertain. The CDR3 runs 11 residues. Trimming removed 2 bases at V and 6 bases at J, with 5 bases between. Germline CDR1 SEHNR, CDR2 FQNEAQ (reference sequence). The CDR3 DNA reads TGTGCCAGCAGCTTACCGGGCGAGCAGTACTTC. Protein sequence: CASSLPGEQYF.

To note about this clone: Compared with germline, one end of the junction differs, possibly owing to a read error. The J gene is TRBJ2-5, the V gene TRBV7-7, with TRBD2 as a possible D gene (6 bases). Germline V gene data show CDR1 as SSHAT and CDR2 as FNYEAQ (reference sequence). This CDR3 is 14 amino acids long. The CDR3 loop is CASSLSGGAETQYF. CDR3 bases: TGTGCTAGCAGCTTATCTGGCGGGGCCGAGACCCAGTACTTC.

The table lists this clone with a few counts. V and J are TRBV27 and TRBJ1-1; a weak D match, TRBD1 (5 bases). The V gene's germline CDR1 is MNHEY and CDR2 SMNVEV (reference sequence). V was pared by 3 bases and J by 6 bases, with 11 bases between. The CDR3 runs 13 residues. DNA of the CDR3: TGTGCCAGCAGTTTCGGGGGAGGCGCTGAAGCTTTCTTT. Amino acids: CASSFGGGAEAFF.

The chain has TRBV4-3 and TRBJ1-5; no clear D. CDR3 length equals 13 residues. Trimming shortened V by 3 bases and J by 6 bases, and 9 bases separated the two germline ends. In germline, CDR1 is LGHNA, CDR2 YSLEER. CDR3 sequence reads: CASSQKVSQPQHF. The DNA for the CDR3 is TGCGCCAGCAGCCAGAAAGTCAGTCAGCCCCAGCATTTT.

The rearrangement joins TRBV14 to TRBJ2-5; tentative D call: TRBD2 (5 bases). V lost 1 base and J lost 1, with 16 bases in between. The CDR3 contains 17 residues. CDR1 and CDR2 from the germline V gene are SGHDN and FVKESK. The CDR3 sequence is CASSQGMTSGPQETQYF. Written as DNA, the CDR3 is TGTGCCAGCAGCCAAGGTATGACCAGCGGTCCCCAAGAGACCCAGTACTTC. The full variable domain, with the rest looked up from reference TRBV14 and TRBJ2-5, is EAGVTQFPSHSVIEKGQTVTLRCDPISGHDNLYWYRRVMGKEIKFLLHFVKESKQDESGMPNNRFLAERTGGTYSTLKVQPAELEDSGVYFCASSQGMTSGPQETQYFGPGTRLLVL.